The source of this T cell receptor beta chain is a study of shared clonotypes between healthy human individuals (dated by TCRdb to 2018 to 2020). For the wider study: A few men and two women, aged 18 to 49 years, made up the cohort. For each donor, CD4 naive and CD4 memory were each run on three plates, CD8 naive on two plates, and CD8 memory on one plate. To increase sequencing depth and limit assay-specific biases, TCR repertoire library preparation and sequencing were carried out by different laboratories using diverse techniques. The study deeply sequenced blood TCR repertoires of five healthy adults to estimate repertoire size and the extent of clonotype sharing between individuals. Between about 0.94 and 8.9 billion PBMCs per donor were obtained by leukapheresis. Broader findings and caveats from the paper: Sampling was restricted to blood, and TCR repertoires in tissues likely differ from the TCR repertoires found in blood. Naive subsets generally had larger estimated clonotype richness than memory subsets did. The genetic and exposure-history diversity represented was limited by the small number of donors. Pairwise subsampling led to the expectation that sequencing depth would affect the degree of clonotype sharing among donors. Even with the large sequencing depth, rarefaction of the sorted-subset datasets indicated that sequencing was incomplete. When a handful of donors were compared, the shared fraction of clonotypes was 5% to 6.5% for naive CD4, roughly 3.3% for naive CD8, about 2.5% for memory CD4, and roughly 0.4% for memory CD8. Compared with non-shared clonotypes, clonotypes shared by all four sorted-subset donors had higher generation probabilities.

TCR CDR3 regions were amplified from genomic DNA by multiplex PCR using the deep immunoSEQ assay. Extracted genomic DNA from each cell subset was distributed evenly across all wells of several immunoSEQ 96-well plates, and each plate was treated as a replicate. For sorted subsets, around 200 ng genomic DNA, equal to 25,000 to 35,000 T cell genomes, was loaded into each replicate PCR. Purified libraries were measured with a Qubit 3.0 fluorometer, size-checked on a Bioanalyzer 2100, and measured again with the KAPA Library Quantification kit. Every immunoSEQ 96-well plate was sequenced on a dedicated single-read 150-cycle Illumina NextSeq 550 flow cell. Per the original workflow: Because the immunoSEQ output held only junctional sequences and lacked quality scores, the filtering could not match the filtering applied to full-length reads. Sequences were annotated with PyIR, a Python wrapper for IgBLAST v1.9, and V/J genes and CDR3 were assigned using IMGT germline references. Reads were filtered out if the reads had weak V/J assignments (E-value above 1e-6), no CDR3, stop codons, out-of-frame junctions, or ambiguous translated residues. V3J clonotypes were defined as sequences sharing the same inferred V gene, J gene, and CDR3 amino acid sequence. Percentage overlap between repertoires was calculated by dividing the number of shared unique clonotypes by the size of the smaller repertoire. Three approaches were used to assess repertoire richness: RTK rarefaction, the Chao1 estimator, and Recon v2.1 estimates of unobserved clonotypes. Generation probabilities for all TCRbeta clonotypes obtained by the gDNA method from a handful of donors were computed using OLGA. Drawn from immuneACCESS, this table holds only the in-frame rearrangements with V and J called that TCRdb kept. Clones are partly lost; checked studies trace under half to an unresolved V gene and leave the rest unexplained. Clonal size and the V and J genes are those of that table, whereas D and trimming came from the DNA. The sample yields some 2.4 million clones; roughly 93% were counted once. Of the sample, approximately 0.35% falls within the top ten clones.

Ends trimmed: V by 3 bases, J by 1 base; bases unmatched to a gene: 14. CDR1 SGHNT and CDR2 YYREEE are derived from the germline V gene (reference sequence). The CDR3 runs 19 amino acids, cysteine and phenylalanine included. Solely the CDR3 DNA is kept, with 57 bases framed from the first base. Concerning this clone itself: Which antigen it targets is not known. Base qualities are missing; no much larger clone stands one base away.

Donors were healthy HIV-negative adults with no recently reported acute infections or vaccinations. Only Caucasian adults living in Nashville, Tennessee, USA were represented among the donors. CD4+ T cells were enriched through magnetic negative selection, after which naive cells were positively selected on CD45RA and the remaining negative fraction served as the memory subset. After blood collection by leukapheresis, PBMCs were isolated using Ficoll-Histopaque density gradient centrifugation and then cryopreserved in the vapor phase of liquid nitrogen. Analytical flow cytometry was used to check the purity and quantity of each magnetically sorted T cell population. From each sorted fraction, genomic DNA was isolated and quantified by UV absorbance on a Nanodrop 2000c.

This receptor chain uses TRBV5-4 and TRBJ2-1, with 9 central nucleotides matching TRBD2. The sequenced material came from naive CD4+ T cells from PBMCs. The sample's cell subset or site label, decoded: CD45RA+ positively selected. This receptor was obtained from a man aged 18 to 35 in good health. Some clones in this sample may be carry-over from other donors' samples. The base sequence is TGTGCCAGCAGCTCCAAGCTAGCGGGATGGTCAATTTCCTACAATGAGCAGTTCTTC. Translated, this is CASSSKLAGWSISYNEQFF.